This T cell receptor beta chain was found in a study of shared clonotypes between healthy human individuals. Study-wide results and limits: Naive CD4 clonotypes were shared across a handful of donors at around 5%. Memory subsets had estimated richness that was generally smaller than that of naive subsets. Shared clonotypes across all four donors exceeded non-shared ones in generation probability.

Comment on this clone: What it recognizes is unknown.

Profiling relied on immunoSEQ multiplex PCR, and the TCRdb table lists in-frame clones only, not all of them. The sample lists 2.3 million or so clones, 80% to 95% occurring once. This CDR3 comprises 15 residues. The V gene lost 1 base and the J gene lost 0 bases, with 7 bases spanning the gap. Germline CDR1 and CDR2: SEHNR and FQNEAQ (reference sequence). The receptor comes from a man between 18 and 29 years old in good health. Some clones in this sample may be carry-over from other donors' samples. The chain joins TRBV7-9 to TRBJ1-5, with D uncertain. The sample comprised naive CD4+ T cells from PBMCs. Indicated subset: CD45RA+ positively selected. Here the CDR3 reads CASSLGIDSNQPQHF. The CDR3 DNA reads TGTGCCAGCAGCTTAGGGATCGATAGCAATCAGCCCCAGCATTTT.